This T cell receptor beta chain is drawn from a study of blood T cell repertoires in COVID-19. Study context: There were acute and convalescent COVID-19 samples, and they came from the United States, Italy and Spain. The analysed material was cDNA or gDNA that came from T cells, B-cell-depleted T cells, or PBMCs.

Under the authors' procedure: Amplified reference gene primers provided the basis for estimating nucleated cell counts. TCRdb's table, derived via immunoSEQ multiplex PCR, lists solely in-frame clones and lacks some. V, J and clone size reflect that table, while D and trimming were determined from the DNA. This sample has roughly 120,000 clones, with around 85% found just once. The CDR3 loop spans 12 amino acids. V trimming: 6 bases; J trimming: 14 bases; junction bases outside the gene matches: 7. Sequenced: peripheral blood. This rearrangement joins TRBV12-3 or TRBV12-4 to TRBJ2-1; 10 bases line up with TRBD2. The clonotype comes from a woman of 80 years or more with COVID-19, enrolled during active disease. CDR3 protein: CASRPGSGGEFF. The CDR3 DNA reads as TGTGCCAGCAGACCTGGAAGCGGGGGGGAGTTCTTC.